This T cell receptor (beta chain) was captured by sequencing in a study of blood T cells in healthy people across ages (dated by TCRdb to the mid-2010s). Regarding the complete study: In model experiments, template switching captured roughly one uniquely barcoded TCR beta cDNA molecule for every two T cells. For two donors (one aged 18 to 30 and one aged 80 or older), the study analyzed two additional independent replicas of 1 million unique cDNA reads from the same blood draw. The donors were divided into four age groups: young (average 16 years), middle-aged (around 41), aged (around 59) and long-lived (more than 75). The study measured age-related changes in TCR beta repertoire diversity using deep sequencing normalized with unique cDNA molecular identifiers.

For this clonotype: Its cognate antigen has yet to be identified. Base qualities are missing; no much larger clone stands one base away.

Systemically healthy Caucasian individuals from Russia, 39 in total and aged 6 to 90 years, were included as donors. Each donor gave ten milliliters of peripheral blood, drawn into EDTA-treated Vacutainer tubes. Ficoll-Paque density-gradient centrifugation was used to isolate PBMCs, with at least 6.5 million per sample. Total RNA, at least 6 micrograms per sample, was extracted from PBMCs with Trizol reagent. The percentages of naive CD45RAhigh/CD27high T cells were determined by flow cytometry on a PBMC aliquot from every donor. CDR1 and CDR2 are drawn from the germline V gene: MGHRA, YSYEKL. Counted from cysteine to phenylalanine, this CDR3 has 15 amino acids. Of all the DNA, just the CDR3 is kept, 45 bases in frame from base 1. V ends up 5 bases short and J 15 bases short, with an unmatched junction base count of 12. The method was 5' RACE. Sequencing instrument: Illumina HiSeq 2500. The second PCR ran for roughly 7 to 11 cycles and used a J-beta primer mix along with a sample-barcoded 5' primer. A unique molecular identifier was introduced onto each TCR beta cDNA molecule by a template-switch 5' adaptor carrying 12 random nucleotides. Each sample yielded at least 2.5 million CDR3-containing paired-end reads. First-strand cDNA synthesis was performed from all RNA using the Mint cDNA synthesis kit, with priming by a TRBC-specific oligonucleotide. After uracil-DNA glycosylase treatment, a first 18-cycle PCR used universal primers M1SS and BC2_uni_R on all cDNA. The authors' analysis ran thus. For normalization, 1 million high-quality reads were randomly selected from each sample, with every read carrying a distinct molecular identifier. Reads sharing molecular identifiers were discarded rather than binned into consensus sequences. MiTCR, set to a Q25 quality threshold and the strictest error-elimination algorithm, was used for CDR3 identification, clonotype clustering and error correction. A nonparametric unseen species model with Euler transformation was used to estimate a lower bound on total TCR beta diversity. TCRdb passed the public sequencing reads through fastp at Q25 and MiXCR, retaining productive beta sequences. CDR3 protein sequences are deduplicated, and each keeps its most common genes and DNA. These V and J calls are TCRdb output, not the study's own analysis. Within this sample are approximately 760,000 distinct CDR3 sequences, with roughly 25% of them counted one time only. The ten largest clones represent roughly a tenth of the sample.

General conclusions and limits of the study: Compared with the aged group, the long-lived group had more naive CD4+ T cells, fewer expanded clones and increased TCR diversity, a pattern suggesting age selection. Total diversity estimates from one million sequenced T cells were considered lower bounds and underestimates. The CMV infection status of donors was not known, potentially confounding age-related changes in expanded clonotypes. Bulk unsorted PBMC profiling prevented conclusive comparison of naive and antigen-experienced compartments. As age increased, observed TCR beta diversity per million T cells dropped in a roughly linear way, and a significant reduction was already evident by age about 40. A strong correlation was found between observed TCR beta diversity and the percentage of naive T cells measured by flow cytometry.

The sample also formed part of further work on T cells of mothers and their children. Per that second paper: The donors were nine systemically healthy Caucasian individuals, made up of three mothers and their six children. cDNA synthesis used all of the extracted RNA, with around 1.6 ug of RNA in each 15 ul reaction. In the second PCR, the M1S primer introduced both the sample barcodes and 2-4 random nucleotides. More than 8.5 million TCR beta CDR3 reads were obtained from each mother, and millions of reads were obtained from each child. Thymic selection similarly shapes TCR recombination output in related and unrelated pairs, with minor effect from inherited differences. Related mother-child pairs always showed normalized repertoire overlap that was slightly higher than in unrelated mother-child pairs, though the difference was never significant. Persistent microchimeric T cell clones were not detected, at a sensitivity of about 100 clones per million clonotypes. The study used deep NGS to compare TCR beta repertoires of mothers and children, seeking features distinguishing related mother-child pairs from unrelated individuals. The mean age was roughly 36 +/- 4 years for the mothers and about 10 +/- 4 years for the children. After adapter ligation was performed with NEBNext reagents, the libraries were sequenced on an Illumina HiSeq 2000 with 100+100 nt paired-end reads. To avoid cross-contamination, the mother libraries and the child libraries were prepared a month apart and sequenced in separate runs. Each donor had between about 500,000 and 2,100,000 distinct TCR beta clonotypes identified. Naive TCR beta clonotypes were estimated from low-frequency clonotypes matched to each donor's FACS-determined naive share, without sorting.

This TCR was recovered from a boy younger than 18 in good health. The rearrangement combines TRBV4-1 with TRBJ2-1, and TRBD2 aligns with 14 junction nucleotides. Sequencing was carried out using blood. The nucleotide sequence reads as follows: TGCGCCAGCAGCTACAATGTGGGACTAGCGGGAGTAGTGTTCTTC. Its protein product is CASSYNVGLAGVVFF.